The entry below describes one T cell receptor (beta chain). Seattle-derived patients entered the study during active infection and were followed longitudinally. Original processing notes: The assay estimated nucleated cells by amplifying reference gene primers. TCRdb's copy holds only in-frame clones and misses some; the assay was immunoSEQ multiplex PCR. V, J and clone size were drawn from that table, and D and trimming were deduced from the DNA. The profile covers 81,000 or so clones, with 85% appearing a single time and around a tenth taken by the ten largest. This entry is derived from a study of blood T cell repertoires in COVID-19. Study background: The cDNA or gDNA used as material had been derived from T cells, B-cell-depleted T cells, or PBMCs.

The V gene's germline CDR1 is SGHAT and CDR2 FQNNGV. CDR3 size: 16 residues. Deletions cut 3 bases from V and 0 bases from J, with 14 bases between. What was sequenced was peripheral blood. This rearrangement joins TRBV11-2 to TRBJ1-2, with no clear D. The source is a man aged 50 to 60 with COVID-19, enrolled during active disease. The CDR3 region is CASSLGQASPNYGYTF. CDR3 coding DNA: TGTGCCAGCAGCTTGGGCCAGGCCTCTCCTAACTATGGCTACACCTTC.